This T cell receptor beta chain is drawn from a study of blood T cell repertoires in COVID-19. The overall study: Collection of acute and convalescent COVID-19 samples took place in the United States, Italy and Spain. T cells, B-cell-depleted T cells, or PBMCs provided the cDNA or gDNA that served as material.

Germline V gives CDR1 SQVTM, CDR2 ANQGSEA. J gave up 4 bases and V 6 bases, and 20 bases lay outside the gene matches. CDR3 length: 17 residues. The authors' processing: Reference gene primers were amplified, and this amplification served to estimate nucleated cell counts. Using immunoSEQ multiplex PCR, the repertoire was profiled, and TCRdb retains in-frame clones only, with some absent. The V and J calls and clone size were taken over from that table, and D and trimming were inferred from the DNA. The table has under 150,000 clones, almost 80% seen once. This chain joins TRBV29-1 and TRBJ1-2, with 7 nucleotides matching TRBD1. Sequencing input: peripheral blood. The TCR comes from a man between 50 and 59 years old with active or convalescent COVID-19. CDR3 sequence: CSVRIAAFSQGPYGYTF. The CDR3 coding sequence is TGCAGCGTGAGAATTGCCGCATTTTCACAGGGGCCCTATGGCTACACCTTC.